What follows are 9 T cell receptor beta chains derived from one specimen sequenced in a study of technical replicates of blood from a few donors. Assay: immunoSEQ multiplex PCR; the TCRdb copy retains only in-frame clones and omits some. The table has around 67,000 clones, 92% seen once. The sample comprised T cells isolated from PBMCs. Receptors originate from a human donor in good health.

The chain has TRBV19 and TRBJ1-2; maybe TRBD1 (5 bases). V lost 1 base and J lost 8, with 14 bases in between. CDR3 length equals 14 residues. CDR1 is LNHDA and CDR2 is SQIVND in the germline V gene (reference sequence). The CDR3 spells CASSIAGGGVGYTF. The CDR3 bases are TGTGCCAGTAGTATAGCCGGGGGGGGTGTGGGCTACACCTTC.

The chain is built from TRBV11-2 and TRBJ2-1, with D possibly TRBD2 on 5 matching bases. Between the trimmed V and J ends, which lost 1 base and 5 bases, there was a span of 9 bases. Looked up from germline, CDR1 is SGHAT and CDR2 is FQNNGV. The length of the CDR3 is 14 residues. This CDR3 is CASSLVRRDNEQFF. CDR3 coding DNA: TGTGCCAGCAGCTTAGTTAGGCGGGACAATGAGCAGTTCTTC.

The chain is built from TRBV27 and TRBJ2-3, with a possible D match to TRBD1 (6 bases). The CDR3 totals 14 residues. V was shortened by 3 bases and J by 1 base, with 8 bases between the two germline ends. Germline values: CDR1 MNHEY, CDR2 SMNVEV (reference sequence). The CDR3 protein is CASSLGAGTDTQYF. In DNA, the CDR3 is TGTGCCAGCAGTTTGGGGGCGGGCACAGATACGCAGTATTTT.

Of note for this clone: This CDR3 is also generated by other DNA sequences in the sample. CDR3 nucleotide sequence: TGTGCCAGCAGCCTTGGACAGGGCCTAGAGAGGGAGCTGTTTTTT. Amino acid sequence: CASSLGQGLERELFF. The rearrangement links TRBV6-5 to TRBJ2-2; 8 bases fit TRBD1. Germline assignment: CDR1 MNHEY and CDR2 SVGAGI. This CDR3 comprises 15 residues. Trimming took 6 bases from V and 9 from J; bases not matched to a gene: 12.

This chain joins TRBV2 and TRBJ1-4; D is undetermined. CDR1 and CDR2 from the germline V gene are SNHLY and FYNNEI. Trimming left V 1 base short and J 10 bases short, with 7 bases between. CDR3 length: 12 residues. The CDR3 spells CASSEGSGKLFF. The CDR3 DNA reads TGTGCCAGCAGTGAAGGATCGGGAAAACTGTTTTTT.

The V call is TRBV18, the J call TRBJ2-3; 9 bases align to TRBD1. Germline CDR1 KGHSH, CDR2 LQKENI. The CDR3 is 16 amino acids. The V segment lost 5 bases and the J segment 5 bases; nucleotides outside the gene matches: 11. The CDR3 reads CASSFEQGALGDTQYF. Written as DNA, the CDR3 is TGTGCCAGCTCATTCGAACAGGGGGCCCTTGGAGATACGCAGTATTTT.

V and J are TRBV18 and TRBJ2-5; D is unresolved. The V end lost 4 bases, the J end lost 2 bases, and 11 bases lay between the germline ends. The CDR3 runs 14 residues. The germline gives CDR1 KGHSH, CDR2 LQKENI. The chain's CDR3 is CASSQKLSQETQYF. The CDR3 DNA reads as TGTGCCAGCTCACAGAAGCTTTCTCAAGAGACCCAGTACTTC.

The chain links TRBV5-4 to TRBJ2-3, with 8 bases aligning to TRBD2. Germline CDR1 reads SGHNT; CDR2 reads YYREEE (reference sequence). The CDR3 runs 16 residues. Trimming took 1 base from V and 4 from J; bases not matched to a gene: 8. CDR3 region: CASSLPAGGNADTQYF. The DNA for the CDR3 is TGTGCCAGCAGCTTGCCTGCGGGAGGCAACGCAGATACGCAGTATTTT.

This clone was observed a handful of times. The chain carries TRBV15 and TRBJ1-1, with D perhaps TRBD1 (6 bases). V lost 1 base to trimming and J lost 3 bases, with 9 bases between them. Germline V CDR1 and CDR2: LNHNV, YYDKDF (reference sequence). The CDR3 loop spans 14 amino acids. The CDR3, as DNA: TGTGCCACCAGCAGAGGATGGGGGCACACTGAAGCTTTCTTT. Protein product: CATSRGWGHTEAFF.